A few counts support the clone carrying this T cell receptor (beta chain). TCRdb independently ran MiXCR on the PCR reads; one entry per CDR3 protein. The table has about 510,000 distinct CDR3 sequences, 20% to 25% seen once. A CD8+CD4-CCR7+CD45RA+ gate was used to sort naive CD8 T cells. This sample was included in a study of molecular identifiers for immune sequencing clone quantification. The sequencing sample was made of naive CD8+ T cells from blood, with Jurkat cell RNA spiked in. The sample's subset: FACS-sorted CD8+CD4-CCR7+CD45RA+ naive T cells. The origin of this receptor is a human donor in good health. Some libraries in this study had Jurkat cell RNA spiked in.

The CDR3 sequence: CASSFGGEVREQFF. The DNA for the CDR3 is TGTGCCAGCAGTTTTGGGGGGGAGGTAAGGGAGCAGTTCTTC. The V gene is TRBV27, the J gene TRBJ2-1; TRBD2 matches at 7 bases. Per germline, CDR1 MNHEY and CDR2 SMNVEV (reference sequence). The CDR3 sequence is 14 residues long. The J segment lost 10 bases and the V segment lost 3 bases, leaving 9 bases of the junction unmatched.